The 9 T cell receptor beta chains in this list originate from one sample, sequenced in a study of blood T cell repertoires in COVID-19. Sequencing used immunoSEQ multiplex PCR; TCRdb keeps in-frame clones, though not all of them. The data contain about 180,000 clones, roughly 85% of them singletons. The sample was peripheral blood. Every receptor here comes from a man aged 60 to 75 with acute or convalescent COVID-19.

This CDR3 reads CACQVAGDGYTF. CDR3 DNA: TGTGCCTGTCAGGTGGCGGGGGATGGCTACACCTTC. The chain has TRBV7-9 and TRBJ1-2; D might be TRBD1 (5 bases). The germline V gene encodes CDR1 SEHNR and CDR2 FQNEAQ (reference sequence). V was cut by 11 bases and J by 6 bases, with 16 bases left in between. This CDR3 region has 12 residues.

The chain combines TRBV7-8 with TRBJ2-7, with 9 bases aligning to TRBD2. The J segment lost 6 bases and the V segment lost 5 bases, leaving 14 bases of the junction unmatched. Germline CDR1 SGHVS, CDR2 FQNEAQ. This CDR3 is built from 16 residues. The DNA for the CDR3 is TGTGCCAGCAGCCCAGGCAGTAGCGGGAGCACGAGCGAGCAGTACTTC. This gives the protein CASSPGSSGSTSEQYF.

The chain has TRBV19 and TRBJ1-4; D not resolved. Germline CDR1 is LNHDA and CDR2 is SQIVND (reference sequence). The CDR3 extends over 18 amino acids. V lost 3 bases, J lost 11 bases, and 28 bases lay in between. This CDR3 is CASSMEVLNIRGIKKLFF. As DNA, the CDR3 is TGTGCCAGTAGTATGGAGGTATTGAACATTCGCGGAATAAAGAAACTGTTTTTT.

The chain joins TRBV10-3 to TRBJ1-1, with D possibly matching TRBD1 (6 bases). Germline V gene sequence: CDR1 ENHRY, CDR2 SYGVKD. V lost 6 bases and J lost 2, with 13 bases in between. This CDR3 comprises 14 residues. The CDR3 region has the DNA TGTGCCATCAGACAGGGACCGCAAAACACTGAAGCTTTCTTT. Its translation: CAIRQGPQNTEAFF.

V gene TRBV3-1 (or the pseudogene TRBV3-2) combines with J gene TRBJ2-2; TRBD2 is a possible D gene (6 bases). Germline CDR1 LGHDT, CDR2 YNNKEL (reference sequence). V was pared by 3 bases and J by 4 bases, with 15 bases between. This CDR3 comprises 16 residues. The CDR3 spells CASSHLTGVITGELFF. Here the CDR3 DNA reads TGTGCCAGCAGCCACCTCACGGGAGTTATCACCGGGGAGCTGTTTTTT.

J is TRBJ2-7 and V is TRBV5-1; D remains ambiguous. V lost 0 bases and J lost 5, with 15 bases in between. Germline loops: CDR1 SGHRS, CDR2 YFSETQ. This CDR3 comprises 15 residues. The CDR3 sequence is CASSLGATRLDEQYF. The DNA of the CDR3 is TGCGCCAGCAGCTTGGGGGCCACACGGTTGGACGAGCAGTACTTC.

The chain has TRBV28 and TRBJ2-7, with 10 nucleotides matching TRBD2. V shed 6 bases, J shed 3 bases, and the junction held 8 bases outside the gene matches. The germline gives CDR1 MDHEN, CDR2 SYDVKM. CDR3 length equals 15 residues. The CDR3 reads CASSMTGTSVYEQYF. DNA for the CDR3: TGTGCCAGCAGCATGACCGGGACTAGCGTCTACGAGCAGTACTTC.

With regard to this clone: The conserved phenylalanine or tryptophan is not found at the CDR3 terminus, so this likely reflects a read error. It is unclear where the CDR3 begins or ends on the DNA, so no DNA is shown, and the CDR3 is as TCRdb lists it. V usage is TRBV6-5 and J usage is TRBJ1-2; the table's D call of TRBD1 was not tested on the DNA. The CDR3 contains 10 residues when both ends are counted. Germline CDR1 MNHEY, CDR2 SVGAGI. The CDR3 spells CASSSQGAGS.

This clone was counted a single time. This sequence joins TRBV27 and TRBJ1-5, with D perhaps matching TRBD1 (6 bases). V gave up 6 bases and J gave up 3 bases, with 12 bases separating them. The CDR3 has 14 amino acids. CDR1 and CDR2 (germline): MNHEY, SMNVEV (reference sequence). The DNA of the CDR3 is TGTGCCAGCAGCATACAGGGTTTCAATCAGCCCCAGCATTTT. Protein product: CASSIQGFNQPQHF.